Below, 8 T cell receptor beta chains from the same sample are listed, as sequenced in a study of T cell responses to AZD1222 COVID-19 vaccine. Clones were sequenced by immunoSEQ multiplex PCR, and TCRdb holds only the in-frame ones, with some missing. The data contain about 99,000 clones, approximately 92% of them singletons. Material: peripheral blood, obtained on day 0 of AZD1222 vaccination. These receptor sequences come from an adult in good health.

The chain has TRBV27 and TRBJ1-1, with TRBD1 identical over 7 bases. With 7 bases clipped from V and 10 bases from J, the junction kept 9 bases outside the gene matches. This CDR3 has 12 amino acids. Germline loops: CDR1 MNHEY, CDR2 SMNVEV (reference sequence). The CDR3 loop is CASNGLQGVAFF. CDR3 nucleotide sequence: TGTGCCAGCAATGGTCTGCAGGGGGTAGCTTTCTTT.

This clone was observed a single time. V and J are TRBV18 and TRBJ1-5; D not certain. Trimming shortened V by 5 bases and J by 7 bases, and 15 bases separated the two germline ends. The CDR3 covers 14 residues. Per germline, CDR1 KGHSH and CDR2 LQKENI. CDR3 sequence (DNA): TGTGCCAGCTCAAGTTTAGGTGAGGACCAGCCCCAGCATTTT. Encoded protein: CASSSLGEDQPQHF.

This clone was seen just once. V is TRBV6-5 and J is TRBJ1-5, with D perhaps TRBD1 (5 bases). Trimming took 5 bases from V and 7 from J, leaving 15 bases between them. Looked up from germline, CDR1 is MNHEY and CDR2 is SVGAGI. The CDR3 contains 14 residues. The CDR3 DNA is TGTGCCAGCAGTAGTCGGCAGGGAGTCCAGCCCCAGCATTTT. This gives the protein CASSSRQGVQPQHF.

CDR3 sequence: CATTVWRFYEQYF. The CDR3 coding sequence is TGTGCCACGACAGTCTGGCGCTTCTACGAGCAGTACTTC. The chain couples TRBV24-1 to TRBJ2-7, with D maybe TRBD1 (5 bases). Germline V gene data show CDR1 as KGHDR and CDR2 as SFDVKD. The CDR3 has 13 amino acids. V lost 10 bases, J lost 3 bases, and 15 bases lay in between.

The chain carries TRBV19 and TRBJ1-5; 7 bases match TRBD1. Unmatched junction bases numbered 6, after V lost 6 bases and J lost 1 base. There are 15 residues in the CDR3. Germline assignment: CDR1 LNHDA and CDR2 SQIVND (reference sequence). The CDR3 region has the DNA TGTGCCAGTAGAACTACAGGGGACAGCAATCAGCCCCAGCATTTT. It yields the protein CASRTTGDSNQPQHF. The whole variable domain, remainder taken from reference TRBV19 and TRBJ1-5, is DGGITQSPKYLFRKEGQNVTLSCEQNLNHDAMYWYRQDPGQGLRLIYYSQIVNDFQKGDIAEGYSVSREKKESFPLTVTSAQKNPTAFYLCASRTTGDSNQPQHFGDGTRLSIL.

This chain links TRBV13 with TRBJ2-4, with 12 bases matching TRBD2. CDR3 length: 17 amino acids. V lost 3 bases and J lost 6; bases outside the gene matches: 9. Germline-derived CDR1 and CDR2 are PRHDT and FYEKMQ (reference sequence). CDR3 nucleotides: TGTGCCAGCAGCTTTAAACTAGCGGGAGGCCGGGTAAACATTCAGTACTTC. It yields the protein CASSFKLAGGRVNIQYF. Complete variable domain (other parts from reference TRBV13 and TRBJ2-4): AAGVIQSPRHLIKEKRETATLKCYPIPRHDTVYWYQQGPGQDPQFLISFYEKMQSDKGSIPDRFSAQQFSDYHSELNMSSLELGDSALYFCASSFKLAGGRVNIQYFGAGTRLSVL.

The rearrangement links TRBV7-2 to TRBJ1-5; 10 bases fit TRBD1. V was clipped by 6 bases and J by 0 bases; unmatched bases: 8. Germline V gene lookup returns CDR1 SGHTA and CDR2 FQGNSA. This CDR3 comprises 17 residues. CDR3 nucleotides: TGTGCCAGCAGTCGGACAGGGGGGCAATTTAGCAATCAGCCCCAGCATTTT. As protein: CASSRTGGQFSNQPQHF.

This rearrangement joins TRBV6-2 or TRBV6-3 to TRBJ1-6, with D hard to call. The germline V gene encodes CDR1 MNHEY and CDR2 SVGEGT. CDR3 length equals 12 residues. V lost 6 bases and J lost 9, with 9 bases in between. CDR3 in DNA: TGTGCCAGCAGCCTGGACGGTTCACCCCTCCACTTT. This codes for CASSLDGSPLHF.